These T cell receptor beta chains were read from a single sample in a study of cytomegalovirus exposure and HLA in healthy donors. Only in-frame clones appear in the TCRdb table, and some are missing; sequencing was by immunoSEQ multiplex PCR. The sample shows around 97,000 clones, less than 10% of them seen only once. Sequenced material: PBMCs. The receptors here all came from a man in his fifties in good health and CMV-seropositive. Each CDR3 is given with its conserved first and last residue. Fields, in order: V gene, clone size, J gene, D gene, CDR3 DNA, CDR3 protein. The D gene is left open where the match is weak. Clone size is stated in some rows and not others, as once, few, many or a class when expanded.

TRBV2	NA	TRBJ1-5	TRBD1	TGTGCCAGCAGTTCCTCGACAGGGGGTAGCAATCAGCCCCAGCATTTT	CASSSSTGGSNQPQHF
TRBV5-4	NA	TRBJ2-7	NA	TGTGCCAGCAGCTTTGAGGTTTCTTACGAGCAGTACTTC	CASSFEVSYEQYF
TRBV7-9	many	TRBJ1-4	TRBD1	TGTGCCAGCAGCTTAGGACAGGGGGAAGGGGAAAAACTGTTTTTT	CASSLGQGEGEKLFF
TRBV5-4	NA	TRBJ2-7	TRBD1	TGTGCCAGCAGCTCGGGACAGTTGAACTCCTACGAGCAGTACTTC	CASSSGQLNSYEQYF
TRBV28	few	TRBJ2-5	TRBD1	TGTGCCAGCTCCTCCGACAGGGCTATACGCCAAGAGACCCAGTACTTC	CASSSDRAIRQETQYF
TRBV7-9	few	TRBJ1-1	TRBD1	TGTGCCAGCAGCTGGGACAGAAAACACACTGAAGCTTTCTTT	CASSWDRKHTEAFF
TRBV2	few	TRBJ2-3	NA	TGTGCCAGCAGACTAGCTCCAAGCACAGATACGCAGTATTTT	CASRLAPSTDTQYF
TRBV7-2	NA	TRBJ2-7	NA	TGTGCCAGCACCCATCCCCCCTCCTACGAGCAGTACTTC	CASTHPPSYEQYF
TRBV27	few	TRBJ1-5	TRBD1	TGTGCCAGCAGTTCGGACAGGCCCAGTCAGCCCCAGCATTTT	CASSSDRPSQPQHF
TRBV5-4	few	TRBJ2-7	TRBD1	TGTGCCAGCAGCAAGGGACAGGGGGGTTTTTTCGAGCAGTACTTC	CASSKGQGGFFEQYF
TRBV5-1	NA	TRBJ1-4	NA	TGCGCCAGCAGCTTACAACGGCTGACCGCAGGGTATGAAAAACTGTTTTTT	CASSLQRLTAGYEKLFF
TRBV9	NA	TRBJ1-1	NA	TGTGCCAGCAGCGTAGGTTTCGGTTCACGGAACACTGAAGCTTTCTTT	CASSVGFGSRNTEAFF
TRBV18	NA	TRBJ1-2	NA	TGTGCCAGCTCACCAGAGGAAAGCTATGGCTACACCTTC	CASSPEESYGYTF
TRBV5-6	NA	TRBJ2-5	NA	TGTGCCAGCAGCTTTGGCGGGCCAGAGACCCAGTACTTC	CASSFGGPETQYF
TRBV7-8	few	TRBJ2-7	TRBD1	TGTGCCAGCAGCTTAGACGGCGGGACAGGCGAGCAGTACTTC	CASSLDGGTGEQYF
TRBV29-1	NA	TRBJ2-3	TRBD2	TGCAGCGTTTCTGCGGGAGCTTCAGATACGCAGTATTTT	CSVSAGASDTQYF
TRBV28	NA	TRBJ2-7	NA	TGTGCCAGCAGTTTTGGAGGGTTGGTCGAGCGGTACTTC	CASSFGGLVERYF
TRBV5-5	few	TRBJ1-5	TRBD1	TGTGCCAGCAGCGACAGGGGTCAGCCCCAGCATTTT	CASSDRGQPQHF
TRBV5-4	few	TRBJ2-7	TRBD2	TGTGCCAGCAGTCTCTCGCCTAGCGGGAGCTCCTACGAGCAGTACTTC	CASSLSPSGSSYEQYF
TRBV5-4	NA	TRBJ2-3	NA	TGTGCCAGCAGCCACGGGGGAGCAGGGGGAGATACGCAGTATTTT	CASSHGGAGGDTQYF
TRBV5-4	NA	TRBJ2-2	TRBD2	TGTGCCAGCAGCCTGCCGACTAGCGGGGGCACCGGGGAGCTGTTTTTT	CASSLPTSGGTGELFF
TRBV28	NA	TRBJ2-2	NA	TGTGCCAGCAGTTCCCCAGGACAGAACACCGGGGAGCTGTTTTTT	CASSSPGQNTGELFF
TRBV28	NA	TRBJ2-7	NA	TGTGCCAGCAGTTTGCCCAGGGGGGTCGATCCCGAGCAGTACTTC	CASSLPRGVDPEQYF
TRBV28	few	TRBJ1-3	NA	TGTGCCAGCAGTCAGGGCCTCTCTGAATATTTT	CASSQGLSEYF
TRBV18	NA	TRBJ2-2	NA	TGTGCCAGCTCACCACCTGGTTCTGGGCCCGGGGAGCTGTTTTTT	CASSPPGSGPGELFF
TRBV9	few	TRBJ2-1	TRBD1	TGTGCCAGCAGCGCCCTCCAGGGACAGGGGGCCGATGAGCAGTTCTTC	CASSALQGQGADEQFF
TRBV30	NA	TRBJ2-1	NA	TGTGCCTGGGGACAGAAACCCTACAATGAGCAGTTCTTC	CAWGQKPYNEQFF
TRBV5-1	NA	TRBJ1-5	NA	TGCGCCAGCAGCTTGGGACAAAGCAATCAGCCCCAGCATTTT	CASSLGQSNQPQHF
TRBV2	few	TRBJ2-2	TRBD1	TGTGCCAGCTGGGGACAGATGAACACCGGGGAGCTGTTTTTT	CASWGQMNTGELFF
TRBV10-3	few	TRBJ1-1	NA	TGTGCCATCAGTGTGGGGGGAAACACTGAAGCTTTCTTT	CAISVGGNTEAFF
TRBV2	few	TRBJ1-6	TRBD1	TGTGCCAGCAGTGCCTCCGGGACAGGGGGTTCACCCCTCCACTTT	CASSASGTGGSPLHF
TRBV28	few	TRBJ2-7	NA	TGTGCCAGCAGTTTGGCAAATAGCGGCTACGAGCAGTACTTC	CASSLANSGYEQYF
TRBV11-2	NA	TRBJ1-5	NA	TGTGCCAGCAGCTTAGATCGTCAGGGGTATCAGCCCCAGCATTTT	CASSLDRQGYQPQHF
TRBV6-1	few	TRBJ1-2	NA	TGTGCCAGCAGTGAAGGGACTATGAGAAACTATGGCTACACCTTC	CASSEGTMRNYGYTF
TRBV9	few	TRBJ2-1	TRBD2	TGTGCCAGCAGCGTAAAAGCGGGATACACAAATGAGCAGTTCTTC	CASSVKAGYTNEQFF
TRBV11-2	NA	TRBJ1-5	NA	TGTGCCAGCAGCTTAGGCACAAATCAGCCCCAGCATTTT	CASSLGTNQPQHF
TRBV27	NA	TRBJ2-7	TRBD1	TGTGCCAGCAGTTCCCCCGGGACAGGATCCTACGAGCAGTACTTC	CASSSPGTGSYEQYF
TRBV6-6	few	TRBJ1-1	NA	TGTGCCAGCAGTTGGACCGTACAGGGTAGCACTGAAGCTTTCTTT	CASSWTVQGSTEAFF
TRBV28	few	TRBJ1-3	NA	TGTGCCAGCAGTTGGGGAGGTGGGTCGAGCTCTGGAAACACCATATATTTT	CASSWGGGSSSGNTIYF
TRBV10-3	few	TRBJ2-2	TRBD1	TGTGCCGTCGGGGGCCGACAGGGGGCGGCCGGGGAGCTGTTTTTT	CAVGGRQGAAGELFF
TRBV29-1	few	TRBJ2-5	TRBD2	TGCAGCGTTGCAGCGGGAGCCATGGAGACCCAGTACTTC	CSVAAGAMETQYF
TRBV23-1	NA	TRBJ1-4	NA	TGCGCCAGCAGTCACCCCTCGGGGGGATTTAGTGAAAAACTGTTTTTT	CASSHPSGGFSEKLFF
TRBV7-6	NA	TRBJ2-7	NA	TGTGCCAGCAGCTTAAGGGGCCGTAGCGGAGATTACGAGCAGTACTTC	CASSLRGRSGDYEQYF
TRBV19	NA	TRBJ2-1	TRBD2	TGTGCCAGTAGTATAAGGGGAGGGAGGAGGGTTTACAATGAGCAGTTCTTC	CASSIRGGRRVYNEQFF
TRBV10-3	NA	TRBJ2-1	TRBD2	TGTGCCATCGTGAGTAGCGGGAGGAACAATGAGCAGTTCTTC	CAIVSSGRNNEQFF
TRBV2	few	TRBJ2-3	TRBD2	TGTGCCAGCAGTGTTGGTAGCGGGCACACAGATACGCAGTATTTT	CASSVGSGHTDTQYF